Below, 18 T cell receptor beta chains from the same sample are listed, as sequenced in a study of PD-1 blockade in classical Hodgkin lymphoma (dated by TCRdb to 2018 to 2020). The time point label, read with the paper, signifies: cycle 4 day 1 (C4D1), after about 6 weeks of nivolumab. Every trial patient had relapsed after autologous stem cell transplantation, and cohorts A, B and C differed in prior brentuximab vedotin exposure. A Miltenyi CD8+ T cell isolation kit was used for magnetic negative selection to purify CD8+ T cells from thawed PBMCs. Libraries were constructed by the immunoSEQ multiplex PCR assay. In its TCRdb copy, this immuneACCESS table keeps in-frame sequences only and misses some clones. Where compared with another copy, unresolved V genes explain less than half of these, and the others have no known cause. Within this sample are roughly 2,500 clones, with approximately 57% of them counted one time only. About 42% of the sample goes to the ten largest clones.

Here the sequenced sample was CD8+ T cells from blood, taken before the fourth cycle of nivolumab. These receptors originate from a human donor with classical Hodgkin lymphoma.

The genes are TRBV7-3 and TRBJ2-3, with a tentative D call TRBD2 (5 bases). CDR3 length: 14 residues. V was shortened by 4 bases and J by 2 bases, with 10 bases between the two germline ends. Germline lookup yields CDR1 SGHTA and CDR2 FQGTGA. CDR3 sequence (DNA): TGTGCCAGCAGCTATTCCGGGGACACAGATACGCAGTATTTT. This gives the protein CASSYSGDTDTQYF.

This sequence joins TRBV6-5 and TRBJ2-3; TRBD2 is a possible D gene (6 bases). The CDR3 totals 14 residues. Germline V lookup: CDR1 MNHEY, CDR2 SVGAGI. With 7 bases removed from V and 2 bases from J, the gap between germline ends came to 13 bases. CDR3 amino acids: CASNLGGYTDTQYF. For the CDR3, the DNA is TGTGCCAGCAACCTCGGGGGTTACACAGATACGCAGTATTTT.

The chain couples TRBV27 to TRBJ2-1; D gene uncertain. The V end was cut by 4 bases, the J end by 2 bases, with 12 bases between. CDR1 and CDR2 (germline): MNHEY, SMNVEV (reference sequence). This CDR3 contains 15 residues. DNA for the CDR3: TGTGCCAGCAGTTGGACGGCTACCACCTACAATGAGCAGTTCTTC. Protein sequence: CASSWTATTYNEQFF.

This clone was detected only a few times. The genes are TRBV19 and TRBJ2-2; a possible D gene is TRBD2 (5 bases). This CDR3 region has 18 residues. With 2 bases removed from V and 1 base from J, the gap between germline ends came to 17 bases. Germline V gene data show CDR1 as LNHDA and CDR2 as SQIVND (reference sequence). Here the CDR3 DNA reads TGTGCCAGTAGTATATCCGGGATTTACAGCAGGAACACCGGGGAGCTGTTTTTT. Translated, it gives CASSISGIYSRNTGELFF.

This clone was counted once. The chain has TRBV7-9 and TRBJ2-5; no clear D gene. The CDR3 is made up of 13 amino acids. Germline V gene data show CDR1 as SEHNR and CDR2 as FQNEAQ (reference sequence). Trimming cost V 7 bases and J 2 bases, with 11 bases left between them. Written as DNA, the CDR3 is TGTGCCAGCAACACAATTTGGCAAGAGACCCAGTACTTC. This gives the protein CASNTIWQETQYF. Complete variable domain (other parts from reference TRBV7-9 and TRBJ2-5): DTGVSQNPRHKITKRGQNVTFRCDPISEHNRLYWYRQTLGQGPEFLTYFQNEAQLEKSRLLSDRFSAERPKGSFSTLEIQRTEQGDSAMYLCASNTIWQETQYFGPGTRLLVL.

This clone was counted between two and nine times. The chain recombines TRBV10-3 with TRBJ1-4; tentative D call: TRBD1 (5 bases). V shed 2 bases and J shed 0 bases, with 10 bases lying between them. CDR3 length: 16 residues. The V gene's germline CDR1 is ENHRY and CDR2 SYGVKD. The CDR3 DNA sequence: TGTGCCATCAGTGAGGCCGACAGTGCAACTAATGAAAAACTGTTTTTT. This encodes CAISEADSATNEKLFF.

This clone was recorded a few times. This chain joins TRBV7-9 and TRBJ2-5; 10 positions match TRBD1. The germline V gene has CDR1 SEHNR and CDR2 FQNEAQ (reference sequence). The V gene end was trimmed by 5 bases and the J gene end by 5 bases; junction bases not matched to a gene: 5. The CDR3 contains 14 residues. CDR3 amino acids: CASSRDRGLETQYF. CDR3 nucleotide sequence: TGTGCCAGCAGCCGGGACAGGGGATTGGAGACCCAGTACTTC.

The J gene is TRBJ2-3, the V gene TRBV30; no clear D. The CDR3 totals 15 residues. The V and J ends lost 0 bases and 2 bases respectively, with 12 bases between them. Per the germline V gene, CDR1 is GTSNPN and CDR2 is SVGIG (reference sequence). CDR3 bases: TGTGCCTGGAGTGTTTTCGGCGGCCCCACAGATACGCAGTATTTT. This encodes CAWSVFGGPTDTQYF.

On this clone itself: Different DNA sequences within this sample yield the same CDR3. CDR3 residues: CASSLGRNTEAFF. The CDR3 bases are TGTGCCAGCAGTTTGGGACGGAACACTGAAGCTTTCTTT. The chain has TRBV27 and TRBJ1-1; tentatively, D is TRBD1 (5 bases). Germline-derived CDR1 and CDR2 are MNHEY and SMNVEV (reference sequence). V dropped 3 bases and J dropped 1 base, with 6 bases sitting between them. The CDR3 loop spans 13 amino acids.

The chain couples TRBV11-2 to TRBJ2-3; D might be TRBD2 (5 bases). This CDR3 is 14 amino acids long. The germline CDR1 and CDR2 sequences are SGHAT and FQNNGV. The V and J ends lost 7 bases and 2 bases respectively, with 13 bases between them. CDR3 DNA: TGTGCCAGCAAGCACCCGGGGTTCACAGATACGCAGTATTTT. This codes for CASKHPGFTDTQYF.

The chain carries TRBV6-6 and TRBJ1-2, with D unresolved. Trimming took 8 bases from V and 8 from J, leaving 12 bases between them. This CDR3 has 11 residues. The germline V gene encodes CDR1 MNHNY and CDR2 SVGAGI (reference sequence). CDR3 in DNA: TGTGCCAGCGGATCTGTGGAGGGCTACACCTTC. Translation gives CASGSVEGYTF.

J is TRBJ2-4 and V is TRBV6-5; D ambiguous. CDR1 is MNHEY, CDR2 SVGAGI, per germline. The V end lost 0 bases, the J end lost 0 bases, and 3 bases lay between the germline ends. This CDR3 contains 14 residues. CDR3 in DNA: TGTGCCAGCAGTTACTCAAAAGCCAAAAACATTCAGTACTTC. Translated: CASSYSKAKNIQYF.

The CDR3 region has the DNA TGTGCCAGCAGTTCATTGGGGGACAGTCCTTACGAGCAGTACGTC. The encoded protein is CASSSLGDSPYEQYV. J is TRBJ2-7 and V is TRBV6-5; 7 bases map to TRBD1. Germline V gene sequence: CDR1 MNHEY, CDR2 SVGAGI. With V trimmed by 4 bases and J by 4 bases, 10 bases remained unmatched. CDR3 size: 15 residues.

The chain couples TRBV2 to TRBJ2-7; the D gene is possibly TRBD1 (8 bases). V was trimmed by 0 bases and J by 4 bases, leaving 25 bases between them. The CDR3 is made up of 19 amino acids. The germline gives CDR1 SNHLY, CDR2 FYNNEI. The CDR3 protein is CASSEAGQVARGPGYEQYF. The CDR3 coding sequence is TGTGCCAGCAGTGAAGCGGGACAGGTCGCGCGGGGGCCGGGGTACGAGCAGTACTTC.

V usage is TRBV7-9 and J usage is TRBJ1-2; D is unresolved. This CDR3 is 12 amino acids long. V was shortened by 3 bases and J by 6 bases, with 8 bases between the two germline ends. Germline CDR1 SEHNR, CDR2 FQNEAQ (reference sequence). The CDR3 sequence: CASSLTDDGYTF. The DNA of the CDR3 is TGTGCCAGCAGCTTGACCGACGATGGCTACACCTTC.

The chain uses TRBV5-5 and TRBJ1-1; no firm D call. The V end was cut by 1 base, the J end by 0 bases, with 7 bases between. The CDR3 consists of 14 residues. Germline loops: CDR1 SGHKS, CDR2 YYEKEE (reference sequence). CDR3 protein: CASSLTGLNTEAFF. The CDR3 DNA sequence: TGTGCCAGCAGCTTGACGGGATTGAACACTGAAGCTTTCTTT.

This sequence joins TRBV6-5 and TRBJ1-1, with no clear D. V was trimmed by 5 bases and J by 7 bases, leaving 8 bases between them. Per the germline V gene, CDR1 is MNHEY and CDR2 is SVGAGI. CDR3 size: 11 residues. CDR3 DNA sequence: TGTGCCAGCAGTATTCACAGTGAAGCTTTCTTT. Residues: CASSIHSEAFF.

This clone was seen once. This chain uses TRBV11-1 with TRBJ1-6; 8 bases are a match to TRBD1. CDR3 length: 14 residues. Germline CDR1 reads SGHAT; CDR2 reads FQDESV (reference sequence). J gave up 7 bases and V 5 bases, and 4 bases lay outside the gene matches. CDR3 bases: TGTGCCAGCAGCCGGACAGGGAACAATTCACCCCTCCACTTT. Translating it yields CASSRTGNNSPLHF.